This entry lists 15 T cell receptor beta chains sequenced from one sample in a study of spatial heterogeneity in lung cancer. TCRdb redid the calling of the 5' RACE reads with MiXCR, one entry per CDR3 protein. The sample includes about 52,000 distinct CDR3 sequences, around 7% of them seen just once. Stated time point: blood at routine non-recurrence follow-up after resection. The sequenced material consisted of unsorted whole RNA from tumor, nontumor lung or frozen PBMC. This specimen was PBMCs, taken at follow-up. The receptors were gathered from a female donor with early-stage non-small cell lung cancer.

The V call is TRBV7-6, the J call TRBJ2-1; no clear D. Germline V lookup: CDR1 SGHVS, CDR2 FNYEAQ. V lost 3 bases and J lost 2, with 8 bases in between. The CDR3 consists of 14 residues. The CDR3 nucleotides are TGTGCCAGCAGCTTGGATCGGGCCTACAATGAGCAGTTCTTC. It is translated as CASSLDRAYNEQFF.

This clonotype was counted ten times or more. This chain joins TRBV18 and TRBJ2-6; no clear D. The CDR3 spans 19 residues. V lost 3 bases, J lost 0 bases, and 18 bases lay in between. Germline CDR1 KGHSH, CDR2 LQKENI. The CDR3: CASSPRTQSHGSGANVLTF. For the CDR3, the DNA is TGTGCCAGCTCACCTCGGACCCAAAGTCATGGCTCTGGGGCCAACGTCCTGACTTTC.

This clonotype was picked up many times. The rearrangement joins TRBV7-8 to TRBJ1-2; possible D gene TRBD1, 5 bases. V was trimmed by 5 bases and J by 4 bases, leaving 17 bases between them. Germline CDR1 is SGHVS and CDR2 is FQNEAQ. The CDR3 contains 15 residues. CDR3 loop: CASSPGGAAVYGYTF. In nucleotides, the CDR3 is TGTGCCAGCAGCCCCGGGGGAGCAGCGGTCTATGGCTACACCTTC.

This clonotype was recorded many times. The V and J genes are TRBV6-2 or TRBV6-3 and TRBJ2-3; the D is unclear. V lost 4 bases and J lost 5, with 7 bases in between. The CDR3 is 12 amino acids. Looked up from germline, CDR1 is MNHEY and CDR2 is SVGEGT. This chain's CDR3 is CASSLREDTQYF. The CDR3 bases are TGTGCCAGCAGTTTAAGGGAAGATACGCAGTATTTT.

This clonotype showed up many times. The rearrangement uses TRBV20-1 and TRBJ1-2, with 11 bases lining up with TRBD1. V was pared by 4 bases and J by 4 bases, with 2 bases of the junction left unmatched. Germline CDR1 is DFQATT and CDR2 is SNEGSKA (reference sequence). The CDR3 runs to 13 residues. DNA of the CDR3: TGCAGTGCTACGGGACAGGGGGTCTATGGCTACACCTTC. As protein: CSATGQGVYGYTF.

This clonotype was detected a few times. V usage is TRBV20-1 and J usage is TRBJ1-4, with 9 bases fitting TRBD1. Germline CDR1 reads DFQATT; CDR2 reads SNEGSKA (reference sequence). The CDR3 extends over 14 amino acids. The trim removed 0 bases at V and 8 bases at J, leaving 4 bases unmatched. The CDR3 here is CSARDRTGEEKLFF. As DNA, the CDR3 is TGCAGTGCTAGAGATCGGACAGGGGAGGAAAAACTGTTTTTT.

The chain recombines TRBV5-5 with TRBJ1-1, with D unresolved. Deletions cut 1 base from V and 2 bases from J, with 9 bases between. The germline V gene encodes CDR1 SGHKS and CDR2 YYEKEE (reference sequence). This CDR3 is built from 14 residues. The CDR3 region has the DNA TGTGCCAGCAGCTTGTCGGCAGGAAACACTGAAGCTTTCTTT. This encodes CASSLSAGNTEAFF.

This clonotype appeared many times. The chain recombines TRBV2 with TRBJ2-7; tentatively, D is TRBD2 (7 bases). In germline, CDR1 is SNHLY, CDR2 FYNNEI. This CDR3 has 13 amino acids. V was trimmed by 7 bases and J by 0 bases, leaving 10 bases between them. DNA of the CDR3: TGTGCCAGCACCGGGGGGCTCTCCTACGAGCAGTACTTC. Translating gives CASTGGLSYEQYF.

A word on this clonotype: A much larger clone lies a single base off, so this may be a read error. The chain uses TRBV20-1 and TRBJ1-5; 9 bases are shared with TRBD1. This CDR3 has 14 amino acids. CDR1 and CDR2 (germline): DFQATT, SNEGSKA (reference sequence). The CDR3 DNA sequence: TGCAGTGCCCGAGGACAGGGGCCGACTCAGCCCCAGCTTTTT. It yields the protein CSARGQGPTQPQLF.

This clonotype has just one count. The V and J genes are TRBV10-2 and TRBJ2-7; 10 nucleotides match TRBD1. Losses at the gene ends were 6 bases for V and 2 bases for J; bases not matched to a gene: 4. Germline lookup yields CDR1 WSHSY and CDR2 SAAADI. This CDR3 spans 14 amino acids. CDR3 amino acids: CASSLDRGPYEQYF. The CDR3 DNA is TGCGCCAGCAGCCTCGACAGGGGGCCCTACGAGCAGTACTTC.

This clonotype has ten or more counts. The CDR3 protein is CASSKNSPLHF. DNA of the CDR3: TGTGCCAGCAGTAAAAATTCACCCCTCCACTTT. The gene calls are TRBV2 and TRBJ1-6; D is unclear. Between the trimmed V and J ends, which lost 5 bases and 7 bases, there was a span of 3 bases. Germline CDR1 is SNHLY and CDR2 is FYNNEI. The CDR3 runs 11 residues.

This clonotype has a count of ten or more. The chain joins TRBV4-1 to TRBJ1-1, with 8 positions matching TRBD1. Trimming at V came to 0 bases and at J to 0 bases, leaving 6 bases not matched to a gene. Germline CDR1 MGHRA, CDR2 YSYEKL. The CDR3 consists of 17 residues. CDR3 in DNA: TGCGCCAGCAGCCAAGATTTAAGGACAGGGTTGAACACTGAAGCTTTCTTT. Encoded protein: CASSQDLRTGLNTEAFF.

A single count supports this clonotype. The conserved phenylalanine or tryptophan is not found at the CDR3 terminus, so this likely reflects a read error. The J gene is TRBJ2-3, the V gene TRBV28, with D maybe TRBD1 (5 bases). The CDR3 runs to 12 residues. V lost 6 bases, J lost 4 bases, and 8 bases lay in between. CDR1 is MDHEN and CDR2 is SYDVKM in the germline V gene. The CDR3 sequence is CASRFRADTQYL. In DNA, the CDR3 is TGTGCCAGCAGGTTCAGGGCAGATACGCAGTATTTA.

This sequence joins TRBV6-6 and TRBJ2-3; 7 nucleotides match TRBD2. After removal of 7 bases from V and 3 bases from J, the junction contained 10 bases not matched to a gene. The CDR3 runs 15 residues. The germline V gene encodes CDR1 MNHNY and CDR2 SVGAGI (reference sequence). CDR3 nucleotides: TGTGCCAGCACCTTCACTAGCGTCGGGACAGATACGCAGTATTTT. Encoded protein: CASTFTSVGTDTQYF.

At least ten counts were recorded for this clonotype. CDR3 sequence reads: CASSSGLEGEKLFF. In DNA form, the CDR3 reads TGTGCCAGCAGTTCCGGACTAGAAGGTGAAAAACTGTTTTTT. The chain recombines TRBV28 with TRBJ1-4; D call uncertain. V gave up 4 bases and J gave up 7 bases, with 13 bases separating them. CDR3 size: 14 residues. Germline CDR1 reads MDHEN; CDR2 reads SYDVKM.